The 23 T cell receptor beta chains in this list originate from one sample, sequenced in a study of blood T cell repertoires in COVID-19. Measured with immunoSEQ multiplex PCR; TCRdb has only the in-frame clones, and not every one. The sample has 200,000 to 250,000 clones, 75% to 85% seen once. Sequenced sample: peripheral blood. Source of these receptors: a woman of 80 years or more with COVID-19, enrolled during active disease.

The chain combines TRBV2 with TRBJ2-7; possible D gene TRBD1, 5 bases. Trimming pared 7 bases from V and 1 base from J, leaving 17 bases between. Germline assignment: CDR1 SNHLY and CDR2 FYNNEI. This CDR3 contains 15 residues. CDR3 region: CASISYRSQSYEQYF. The CDR3 DNA follows: TGTGCCAGCATATCCTACAGGTCCCAATCCTACGAGCAGTACTTC. Full variable domain (outside the CDR3, taken from reference TRBV2 and TRBJ2-7): EPEVTQTPSHQVTQMGQEVILRCVPISNHLYFYWYRQILGQKVEFLVSFYNNEISEKSEIFDDQFSVERPDGSNFTLKIRSTKLEDSAMYFCASISYRSQSYEQYFGPGTRLTVT.

This clone was recorded once. The V and J genes are TRBV7-2 and TRBJ2-3; 9 nucleotides line up with TRBD2. The CDR3 is 14 amino acids. The germline V gene has CDR1 SGHTA and CDR2 FQGNSA. Trimming at V came to 5 bases and at J to 4 bases, leaving 4 bases not matched to a gene. CDR3 coding DNA: TGTGCCAGCAGCCCGCAGCGGGGGGCAGATACGCAGTATTTT. It encodes CASSPQRGADTQYF.

The V gene is TRBV19, the J gene TRBJ1-4, with 7 nucleotides matching TRBD1. Germline CDR1 and CDR2: LNHDA and SQIVND (reference sequence). After removal of 5 bases from V and 6 bases from J, the junction contained 21 bases not matched to a gene. The CDR3 runs 19 residues. The CDR3 DNA follows: TGTGCCAGTAGTTCCCGACCCGGCACCGGGACAGAACTTTATGAAAAACTGTTTTTT. The encoded protein is CASSSRPGTGTELYEKLFF.

The chain combines TRBV4-3 with TRBJ1-5; TRBD1 is a possible D gene (6 bases). Trimming removed 0 bases at V and 7 bases at J, with 13 bases between. Germline V lookup: CDR1 LGHNA, CDR2 YSLEER. The CDR3 runs 15 residues. DNA for the CDR3: TGCGCCAGCAGCCAAGATTACTCGGGGGGCCAGCCCCAGCATTTT. This gives the protein CASSQDYSGGQPQHF.

In nucleotides, the CDR3 is TGTGCCAGCAGCCAAGTCTGGGGGGGAGATTACGAGCAGTACTTC. Its protein is CASSQVWGGDYEQYF. The chain is built from TRBV3-1 (or the pseudogene TRBV3-2) and TRBJ2-7, with TRBD2 matching 7 bases. Per germline, CDR1 LGHDT and CDR2 YNNKEL (reference sequence). V gave up 1 base and J gave up 4 bases; unmatched junction bases: 7. The CDR3 is made up of 15 amino acids.

The chain recombines TRBV2 with TRBJ2-2, with TRBD2 identical over 10 bases. This CDR3 comprises 17 residues. Trimming at V came to 4 bases and at J to 1 base, leaving 6 bases not matched to a gene. The germline CDR1 and CDR2 sequences are SNHLY and FYNNEI. As DNA, the CDR3 is TGTGCCAGCAGTGCCACCAGCGGGGGGGGGAACACCGGGGAGCTGTTTTTT. Its translation: CASSATSGGGNTGELFF.

This chain joins TRBV11-3 and TRBJ1-2, with 7 bases fitting TRBD1. Germline CDR1 SGHNT, CDR2 YENEEA. Trimming at V came to 4 bases and at J to 6 bases, leaving 5 bases not matched to a gene. The CDR3 runs to 13 residues. The DNA for the CDR3 is TGTGCCAGCAGCTCGAGACAGGGTGATGGCTACACCTTC. It yields the protein CASSSRQGDGYTF.

V usage is TRBV12-3 or TRBV12-4 and J usage is TRBJ2-3; D is perhaps TRBD1 (5 bases). The CDR3 has 13 residues. V lost 7 bases and J lost 3, with 11 bases in between. CDR3 DNA: TGTGCCAGCAACTCGAAGGGGACAGATACGCAGTATTTT. It is translated as CASNSKGTDTQYF.

The chain is built from TRBV7-8 and TRBJ2-1, with 13 bases lining up with TRBD2. This CDR3 comprises 18 residues. V lost 1 base and J lost 4; bases outside the gene matches: 7. Per germline, CDR1 SGHVS and CDR2 FQNEAQ. The CDR3, as DNA: TGTGCCAGCAGCTTAGACGGGACTAGCGGGGAAAAATACAATGAGCAGTTCTTC. Its protein is CASSLDGTSGEKYNEQFF.

The chain couples TRBV5-1 to TRBJ2-5, with a possible D match to TRBD2 (6 bases). The CDR3 runs to 14 residues. V was cut by 2 bases and J by 4 bases, with 12 bases left in between. CDR1 SGHRS and CDR2 YFSETQ come from the germline V gene. The CDR3 region has the DNA TGCGCCAGCAGCTTAGGAGGGGCTTCAGAGACCCAGTACTTC. It codes for CASSLGGASETQYF.

The J gene is TRBJ2-7, the V gene TRBV28; possibly TRBD1 for D (6 bases). The germline V gene has CDR1 MDHEN and CDR2 SYDVKM. This CDR3 contains 12 residues. V dropped 2 bases and J dropped 6 bases, with 8 bases sitting between them. CDR3 protein: CASSLTQGEQYF. For the CDR3, the DNA is TGTGCCAGCAGTTTAACACAGGGCGAGCAGTACTTC.

This CDR3 is CASSPQGNTGELFF. CDR3 bases: TGTGCCAGCAGCCCTCAGGGGAATACCGGGGAGCTGTTTTTT. V gene TRBV11-2 combines with J gene TRBJ2-2, with D tentatively TRBD1 (6 bases). V was trimmed by 5 bases and J by 5 bases, leaving 12 bases between them. This CDR3 spans 14 amino acids. Looked up from germline, CDR1 is SGHAT and CDR2 is FQNNGV. Filled out from reference TRBV11-2 and TRBJ2-2, the complete variable domain reads EAGVAQSPRYKIIEKRQSVAFWCNPISGHATLYWYQQILGQGPKLLIQFQNNGVVDDSQLPKDRFSAERLKGVDSTLKIQPAKLEDSAVYLCASSPQGNTGELFFGEGSRLTVL.

V gene TRBV28 combines with J gene TRBJ2-7, with D maybe TRBD2 (5 bases). Germline loops: CDR1 MDHEN, CDR2 SYDVKM. Trimming took off 8 bases at V and 3 bases at J, with 5 bases between the two ends. CDR3 length equals 10 residues. CDR3 nucleotides: TGTGCCAGCGGGAGCTACGAGCAGTACTTC. Protein sequence: CASGSYEQYF.

This clone has more than one count but fewer than ten. The chain uses TRBV7-9 and TRBJ2-7, with 7 bases identical to TRBD1. Germline V lookup: CDR1 SEHNR, CDR2 FQNEAQ (reference sequence). V lost 5 bases, J lost 2 bases, and 12 bases stayed unmatched. This CDR3 has 16 residues. CDR3 residues: CASSAADRRYTYEQYF. The CDR3 nucleotides read TGTGCCAGCAGCGCCGCGGACAGGCGATACACCTACGAGCAGTACTTC.

This clone was seen once. V and J are TRBV5-1 and TRBJ2-6; 7 bases match TRBD1. This CDR3 spans 17 amino acids. Germline V CDR1 and CDR2: SGHRS, YFSETQ. Trimming cost V 4 bases and J 0 bases; bases outside gene matches: 7. The CDR3 coding sequence is TGCGCCAGCAGCCCGGGACAGTTCCTCTCTGGGGCCAACGTCCTGACTTTC. Translated: CASSPGQFLSGANVLTF.

DNA for the CDR3: TGTGCCAGCAGCTTAGCAGGAGGAGGTCGAGGTCCTGGGAGTGGAAACACCATATATTTT. Translating gives CASSLAGGGRGPGSGNTIYF. V and J are TRBV7-2 and TRBJ1-3; D is uncertain. This CDR3 comprises 20 residues. CDR1 is SGHTA, CDR2 FQGNSA, per germline. With 0 bases removed from V and 3 bases from J, the gap between germline ends came to 24 bases.

The genes are TRBV6-4 and TRBJ2-5; 10 positions match TRBD2. This CDR3 contains 16 residues. Germline V gives CDR1 MRHNA, CDR2 SNTAGT. Trimming at V came to 6 bases and at J to 4 bases, leaving 11 bases not matched to a gene. The CDR3 is CASSATSGESGETQYF. As DNA, the CDR3 is TGTGCCAGCAGCGCCACTAGCGGGGAGTCCGGAGAGACCCAGTACTTC.

DNA of the CDR3: TGTGCCAGCAGTGAGCAGGCCACTGGCTATGGCTACACCTTC. It specifies CASSEQATGYGYTF. The rearrangement joins TRBV6-1 to TRBJ1-2; D not certain. The CDR3 loop spans 14 amino acids. The V and J ends lost 3 bases and 4 bases respectively, with 12 bases between them. In germline, CDR1 is MNHNS, CDR2 SASEGT.

This chain links TRBV5-4 with TRBJ2-5; 7 bases agree with TRBD2. V lost 2 bases, J lost 5 bases, and 9 bases stayed unmatched. This CDR3 region has 15 residues. Germline CDR1 is SGHNT and CDR2 is YYREEE (reference sequence). The CDR3 spells CASSFSSGVEETQYF. The CDR3 DNA reads TGTGCCAGCAGCTTTTCCAGCGGGGTGGAGGAGACCCAGTACTTC.

J is TRBJ2-3 and V is TRBV6-5; D call uncertain. V was clipped by 6 bases and J by 6 bases, with 19 bases between them. In germline, CDR1 is MNHEY, CDR2 SVGAGI. The CDR3 length is 15 residues. The CDR3 loop is CASSSPRFVTDTQYF. CDR3 sequence (DNA): TGTGCCAGCAGCTCCCCTAGATTCGTAACCGATACGCAGTATTTT.

The genes are TRBV15 and TRBJ2-7; D ambiguous. V was pared by 1 base and J by 0 bases, with 13 bases between. CDR3 length equals 16 residues. Germline CDR1 reads LNHNV; CDR2 reads YYDKDF (reference sequence). DNA for the CDR3: TGTGCCACCAGCAGAGGAGGCCGCGCTGTCTCCTACGAGCAGTACTTC. Amino acid sequence: CATSRGGRAVSYEQYF.

A few counts support this clone. The chain employs TRBV5-1 and TRBJ2-7; D is unclear. The germline V gene encodes CDR1 SGHRS and CDR2 YFSETQ. The CDR3 has 14 residues. Deletions cut 0 bases from V and 5 bases from J, with 12 bases between. CDR3 loop: CASSLGGVRDEQYF. The CDR3 DNA follows: TGCGCCAGCAGCTTGGGTGGTGTACGAGACGAGCAGTACTTC.

The chain recombines TRBV7-3 with TRBJ1-6, with D possibly matching TRBD1 (6 bases). The V gene lost 4 bases and the J gene lost 7 bases, with 11 bases spanning the gap. The CDR3 runs to 14 residues. Germline CDR1 SGHTA, CDR2 FQGTGA. Written as DNA, the CDR3 is TGTGCCAGCAGCTCCACCGGACAGAATTCACCCCTCCACTTT. Protein sequence: CASSSTGQNSPLHF.